The 8 T cell receptor beta chains listed next were all sequenced from one sample in a study of T cells in women clearing cervical HPV infection. Profiling relied on immunoSEQ multiplex PCR, and the TCRdb table lists in-frame clones only, not all of them. This sample's clone table lists about 37,000 clones. The sample consisted of blood buffy coat. All receptors come from a woman between 18 and 69 years old with a cervical HPV16 infection that either progressed to CIN3+ or cleared (not recorded which).

CDR3 residues: CASSPGGANEQFF. The part of the CDR3 DNA that was read is TGCGCCAGCAGCCCCGGGGGGGCGAATGAG. This chain uses TRBV5-1 with TRBJ2-1, with 8 bases identical to TRBD2. The read ends 3 residues shy of where the CDR3 ends; the end is completed using the germline J gene. The CDR3 consists of 13 residues. The trim removed 4 bases at V and 7 bases at J, leaving 4 bases unmatched. Germline loops: CDR1 SGHRS, CDR2 YFSETQ.

Concerning this clone: The read is 3 residues too short to cover the CDR3 end, so that end is filled in from the germline J gene. This chain links TRBV18 with TRBJ1-2; D is undetermined. CDR3 length: 14 residues. Germline V lookup: CDR1 KGHSH, CDR2 LQKENI. The sequenced CDR3 bases are TGTGCCAGCTCACCAGATCTAGCGGGAGGCAAC. This codes for CASSPDLAGGN. The CDR3 in full is CASSPDLAGGNYTF.

Regarding this clone: The read ends 3 residues early relative to the CDR3; the germline J gene fills the gap. The chain employs TRBV12-3 or TRBV12-4 and TRBJ1-1; perhaps TRBD1 as D (6 bases). The V gene lost 1 base and the J gene lost 6 bases, with 9 bases spanning the gap. The CDR3 totals 13 residues. CDR3 bases read: TGTGCCAGCAGTTTAGTCAGGGGCTCTGAA. It is translated as CASSLVRGSE. The full CDR3 reads CASSLVRGSEAFF.

On this clone itself: The sequence runs out 3 residues before the end of the CDR3; the remainder is reconstructed from the germline J gene. V usage is TRBV20-1 and J usage is TRBJ2-3; 11 positions match TRBD1. J lost 3 bases, V lost 4 bases, and 3 bases had no gene match. The CDR3 is 14 amino acids. Germline V gives CDR1 DFQATT, CDR2 SNEGSKA (reference sequence). The sequenced part of the CDR3 DNA is TGCAGTGCTATTCGGGACAGGGGGACAGATACG. As protein: CSAIRDRGTDT. The CDR3 reads in full as CSAIRDRGTDTQYF.

As concerns this clone: The CDR3 extends 3 residues past the end of the read, so its final part is completed from the germline J gene. The genes are TRBV7-8 and TRBJ1-1; no reliable D call. V was pared by 10 bases and J by 1 base, with 7 bases between. The CDR3 totals 11 residues. The germline gives CDR1 SGHVS, CDR2 FQNEAQ. CDR3 DNA (partial): TGTGCCACTCGAGGGAACACTGAA. It codes for CATRGNTE. The whole CDR3 sequence reads CATRGNTEAFF. The entire variable domain, with the rest obtained from reference TRBV7-8 and TRBJ1-1, is as follows: GAGVSQSPRYKVAKRGQDVALRCDPISGHVSLFWYQQALGQGPEFLTYFQNEAQLDKSGLPSDRFFAERPEGSVSTLKIQRTQQEDSAVYLCATRGNTEAFFGQGTRLTVV.

Notes on this clone: The read comes to an end 3 residues before the CDR3 does, leaving the germline J gene to fill in the end. This sequence joins TRBV7-2 and TRBJ1-2, with 8 positions matching TRBD1. The CDR3 contains 17 residues. In germline, CDR1 is SGHTA, CDR2 FQGNSA. The CDR3 region is CASSLARQGISPYDYTF. Partial CDR3 DNA: TGTGCCAGCAGCTTAGCTCGACAGGGGATCTCTCCCTACGAC.

Points on this clone: Read sequence stops 3 residues before the CDR3 end, and the germline J gene provides the missing end. The chain combines TRBV2 with TRBJ1-2; D is uncertain. The CDR3 length is 14 residues. Germline V gives CDR1 SNHLY, CDR2 FYNNEI. V was pared by 0 bases and J by 6 bases, with 11 bases between. The CDR3 loop reads CASSEALQTDGYTF. The covered CDR3 bases are TGTGCCAGCAGTGAAGCGCTTCAGACTGATGGC.

Turning to this clone: The sequenced fragment ends 3 residues before the CDR3 boundary, so the rest is inferred from the germline J gene. The rearrangement links TRBV2 to TRBJ2-5; D is possibly TRBD1 (5 bases). This CDR3 contains 13 residues. V lost 8 bases, J lost 2 bases, and 12 bases lay in between. Germline CDR1 SNHLY, CDR2 FYNNEI. This CDR3 reads CASGRTPQETQYF. The covered CDR3 bases are TGTGCCAGCGGTCGGACACCGCAAGAGACC. The whole variable domain, filled in from reference TRBV2 and TRBJ2-5, reads EPEVTQTPSHQVTQMGQEVILRCVPISNHLYFYWYRQILGQKVEFLVSFYNNEISEKSEIFDDQFSVERPDGSNFTLKIRSTKLEDSAMYFCASGRTPQETQYFGPGTRLLVL.